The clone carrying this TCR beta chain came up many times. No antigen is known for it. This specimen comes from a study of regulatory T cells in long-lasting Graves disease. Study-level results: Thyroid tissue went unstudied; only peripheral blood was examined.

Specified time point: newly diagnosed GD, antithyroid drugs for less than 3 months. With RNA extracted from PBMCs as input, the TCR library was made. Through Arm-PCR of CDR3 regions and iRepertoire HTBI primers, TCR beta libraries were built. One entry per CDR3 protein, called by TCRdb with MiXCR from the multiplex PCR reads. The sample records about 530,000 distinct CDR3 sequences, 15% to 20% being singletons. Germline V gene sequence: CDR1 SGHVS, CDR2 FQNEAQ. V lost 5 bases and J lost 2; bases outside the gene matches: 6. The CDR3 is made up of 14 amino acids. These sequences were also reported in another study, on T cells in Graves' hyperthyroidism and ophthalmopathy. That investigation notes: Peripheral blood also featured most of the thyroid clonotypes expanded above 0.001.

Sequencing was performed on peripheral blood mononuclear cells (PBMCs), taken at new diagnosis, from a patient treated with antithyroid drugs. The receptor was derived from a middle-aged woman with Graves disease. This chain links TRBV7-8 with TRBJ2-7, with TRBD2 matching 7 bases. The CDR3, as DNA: TGTGCCAGCAGCATCGAGGCGGGAGCCTACGAGCAGTACTTC. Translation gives CASSIEAGAYEQYF.